The present entry profiles one TCR beta chain with its context. Its antigen is undetermined. The sample's treatment: skin biopsy from PPD injection site in Mantoux-positive individual. An oligonucleotide containing a UMI was ligated to the 3' end of TCR cDNA. The SP2 primer and nested alpha and beta constant region primers amplified ligated cDNA in four rounds. Alpha and beta constant region primers primed reverse transcription for blood and skin samples. TCRdb re-derived calls from the UMI-ligation and nested PCR reads in MiXCR, one entry per CDR3 protein. Of 37,000 or so distinct CDR3 sequences listed, roughly 9.6% are singletons. The sample is drawn from a study of naive and memory T cell subsets. Study results and caveats: TCRs were reportedly recovered from both biopsy types, mostly tuberculin test sites.

Germline values: CDR1 SNHLY, CDR2 FYNNEI. Trimming removed 4 bases from V and 3 bases from J, with 19 bases in between. This CDR3 region has 17 residues. The chain combines TRBV2 with TRBJ2-1, with D possibly being TRBD2 (5 bases). The sequence derives from an adult in good health. The material sequenced was skin, taken from a tuberculin skin test site. CDR3 sequence: CASSGGPGTIIYNEQFF. The CDR3, as DNA: TGTGCCAGCAGTGGGGGTCCGGGAACGATTATCTACAATGAGCAGTTCTTC.